These 7 T cell receptor beta chains were sequenced from one sample in a study of blood T cell repertoires in COVID-19. Data came from immunoSEQ multiplex PCR; TCRdb stores just in-frame clones and leaves some out. The profile shows approximately 340,000 clones, 91% of them singletons. The sequencing sample was made of PBMCs or T cells enriched from blood (not recorded which). The source is a woman between 35 and 50 years old who had been exposed to COVID-19.

The chain recombines TRBV27 with TRBJ2-5; D remains unclear. The CDR3 contains 17 residues. The V end lost 7 bases, the J end lost 0 bases, and 21 bases lay between the germline ends. The V gene's germline CDR1 is MNHEY and CDR2 SMNVEV (reference sequence). The CDR3 protein is CASTPSLGHLYQETQYF. The DNA of the CDR3 is TGTGCCAGCACCCCCTCCTTGGGCCACTTGTACCAAGAGACCCAGTACTTC.

The gene calls are TRBV5-4 and TRBJ1-4; 9 positions agree with TRBD1. In germline, CDR1 is SGHNT, CDR2 YYREEE (reference sequence). This CDR3 is built from 18 residues. V lost 1 base, J lost 7 bases, and 14 bases stayed unmatched. CDR3 bases: TGTGCCAGCAGCTTGAGCCGGGACAGGGAAAATTGGGGTGAAAAACTGTTTTTT. It specifies CASSLSRDRENWGEKLFF.

V usage is TRBV5-1 and J usage is TRBJ1-3; TRBD1 might be the D (6 bases). Trimming left V 0 bases short and J 2 bases short, with 18 bases between. The V gene's germline CDR1 is SGHRS and CDR2 YFSETQ. This CDR3 comprises 18 residues. CDR3 loop: CASSLGLTGRGPGNTIYF. For the CDR3, the DNA is TGCGCCAGCAGCTTGGGGCTCACAGGGAGGGGCCCTGGAAACACCATATATTTT. Filled out from reference TRBV5-1 and TRBJ1-3, the complete variable domain reads KAGVTQTPRYLIKTRGQQVTLSCSPISGHRSVSWYQQTPGQGLQFLFEYFSETQRNKGNFPGRFSGRQFSNSRSEMNVSTLELGDSALYLCASSLGLTGRGPGNTIYFGEGSWLTVV.

The rearrangement joins TRBV7-8 to TRBJ1-5; 8 nucleotides agree with TRBD1. The CDR3 covers 16 residues. Looked up from germline, CDR1 is SGHVS and CDR2 is FQNEAQ. V trimming: 1 base; J trimming: 4 bases; junction bases outside the gene matches: 6. CDR3: CASSLVQGAVNQPQHF. Here the CDR3 DNA reads TGTGCCAGCAGCTTAGTTCAGGGGGCGGTTAATCAGCCCCAGCATTTT.

This clone was seen only once. The chain uses TRBV5-4 and TRBJ2-2; D is possibly TRBD2 (5 bases). Trimming removed 4 bases from V and 8 bases from J, with 21 bases in between. CDR3 length equals 16 residues. Germline V gives CDR1 SGHNT, CDR2 YYREEE (reference sequence). CDR3 loop: CASSGRDDAGEGELFF. CDR3 DNA: TGTGCCAGCAGCGGGAGAGATGATGCTGGGGAAGGGGAGCTGTTTTTT. Based on the CDR3 plus reference TRBV5-4 and TRBJ2-2, the full variable domain is ETGVTQSPTHLIKTRGQQVTLRCSSQSGHNTVSWYQQALGQGPQFIFQYYREEENGRGNFPPRFSGLQFPNYSSELNVNALELDDSALYLCASSGRDDAGEGELFFGEGSRLTVL.

The V and J genes are TRBV5-8 and TRBJ1-1; the D is unclear. Germline CDR1 SGHTS, CDR2 YDEGEE. V lost 2 bases and J 0 bases, leaving 5 bases between the germline ends. This CDR3 has 13 residues. The CDR3 reads CASSFQVNTEAFF. The CDR3 nucleotides are TGTGCCAGCAGCTTTCAGGTGAACACTGAAGCTTTCTTT.

This chain connects TRBV19 to TRBJ1-1; 9 bases are shared with TRBD1. CDR1 LNHDA and CDR2 SQIVND come from the germline V gene (reference sequence). With V trimmed by 5 bases and J by 0 bases, 4 bases remained unmatched. CDR3 size: 15 residues. The CDR3 DNA reads as TGTGCCAGTAGTGTCGGACAGGGGTTGAACACTGAAGCTTTCTTT. As protein: CASSVGQGLNTEAFF.